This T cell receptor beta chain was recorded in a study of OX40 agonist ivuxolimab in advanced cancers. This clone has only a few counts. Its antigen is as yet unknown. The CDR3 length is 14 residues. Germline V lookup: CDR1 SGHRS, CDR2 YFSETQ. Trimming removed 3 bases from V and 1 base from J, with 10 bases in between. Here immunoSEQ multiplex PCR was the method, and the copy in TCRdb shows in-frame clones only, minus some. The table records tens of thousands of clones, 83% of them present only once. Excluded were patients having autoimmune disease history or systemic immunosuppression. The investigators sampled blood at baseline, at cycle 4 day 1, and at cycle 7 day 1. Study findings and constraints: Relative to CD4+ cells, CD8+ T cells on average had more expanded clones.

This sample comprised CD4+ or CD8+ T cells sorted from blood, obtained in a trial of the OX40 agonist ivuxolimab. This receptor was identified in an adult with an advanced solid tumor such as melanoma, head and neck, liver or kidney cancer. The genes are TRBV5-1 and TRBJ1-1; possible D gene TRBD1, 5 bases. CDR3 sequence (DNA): TGCGCCAGCAGCTGGGGAAGGGGGAACACTGAAGCTTTCTTT. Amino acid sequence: CASSWGRGNTEAFF.